The entry below describes one TCR beta chain. Described treatment: around 19 received Ad26.COV2.S at low or high dose, single or two shots; 5 received placebo; per-sample allocation not given. Each sample was drawn 63 days after the first injection (of vaccine or placebo). The donor's status was that of an adult aged 18-55 years in Boston. Ad26.COV2.S expressed prefusion-stabilized spike from the original Wuhan strain. Sequencing was performed with immunoSEQ multiplex PCR; in TCRdb, only in-frame clones are kept and a portion is missing. The repertoire holds more than 400,000 clones, with 80% to 95% as singletons. The germline V and J ends were trimmed by 1 base and 8 bases, with 12 bases remaining between them. CDR3 length: 13 amino acids. Germline loops: CDR1 SEHNR, CDR2 FQNEAQ (reference sequence). This sample was taken from a study of Ad26.COV2.S vaccination and SARS-CoV-2 variants.

The V call is TRBV7-9, the J call TRBJ2-7; D is ambiguous. This receptor was obtained from a person between 18 and 65 years old who received the Ad26.COV2.S COVID-19 vaccine or a placebo. The material sequenced was peripheral blood, taken in a trial of Ad26.COV2.S vaccine versus placebo. The CDR3 region has the DNA TGTGCCAGCAGCTTAGTGTCTAGGGCTAAGCAGTACTTC. It codes for CASSLVSRAKQYF.